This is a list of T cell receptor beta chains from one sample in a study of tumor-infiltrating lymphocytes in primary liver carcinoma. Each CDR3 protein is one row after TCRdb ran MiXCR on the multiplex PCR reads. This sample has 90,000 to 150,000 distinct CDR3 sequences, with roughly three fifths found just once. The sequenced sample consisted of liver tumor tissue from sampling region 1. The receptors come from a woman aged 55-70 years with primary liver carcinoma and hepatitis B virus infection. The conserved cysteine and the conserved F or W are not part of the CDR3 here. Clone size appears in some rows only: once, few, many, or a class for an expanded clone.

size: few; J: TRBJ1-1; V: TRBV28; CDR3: ASSLLGTGAF
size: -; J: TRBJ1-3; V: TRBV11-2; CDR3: ASSYDRGPGNAIY
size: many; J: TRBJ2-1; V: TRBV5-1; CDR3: ASSSAGGANEQF
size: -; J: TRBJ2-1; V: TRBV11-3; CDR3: ASSSVSNEQF
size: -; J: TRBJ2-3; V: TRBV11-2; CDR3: ASSQNSGEADTQY
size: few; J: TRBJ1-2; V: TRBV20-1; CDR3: SARGPTNYGYT
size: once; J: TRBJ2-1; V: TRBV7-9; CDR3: AIYRGAGEQF
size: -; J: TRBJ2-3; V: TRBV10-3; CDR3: AISEGLAGSTDTQY
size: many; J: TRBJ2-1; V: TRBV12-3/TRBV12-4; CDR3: ASSLGPQGGNEQF
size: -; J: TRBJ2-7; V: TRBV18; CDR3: ASSPDGGLYEQY
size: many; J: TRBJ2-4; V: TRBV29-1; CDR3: SVERQGEFLQY
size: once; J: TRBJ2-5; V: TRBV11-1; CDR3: ASSLQLTTKETQY
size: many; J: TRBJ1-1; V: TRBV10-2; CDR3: ASSDQQGARSEAF
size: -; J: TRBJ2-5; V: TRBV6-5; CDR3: VSSYSGDREETQY
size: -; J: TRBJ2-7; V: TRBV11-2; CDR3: ASSPYFPRDGSYAQY
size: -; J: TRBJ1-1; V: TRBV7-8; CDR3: TSRLQGTSRGTEAF
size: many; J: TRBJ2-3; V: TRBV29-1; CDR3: SVEGGGSRAQDTQY
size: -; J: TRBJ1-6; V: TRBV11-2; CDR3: ASRRGLQNSHHH
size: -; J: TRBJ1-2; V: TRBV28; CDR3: ASSLGMGGYT
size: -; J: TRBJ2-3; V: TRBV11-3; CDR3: ASSLVGGPGDTQY
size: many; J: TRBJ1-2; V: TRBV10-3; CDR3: ALRQGVFYGYT
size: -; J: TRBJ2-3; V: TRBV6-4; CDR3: ASSEESGHPTDTQY
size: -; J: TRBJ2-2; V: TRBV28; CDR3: ASSFRRGTGEQF
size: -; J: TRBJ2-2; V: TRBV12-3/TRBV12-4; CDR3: ACSLEMGGELV
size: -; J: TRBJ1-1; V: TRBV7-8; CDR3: ASSLRGGSIEAF
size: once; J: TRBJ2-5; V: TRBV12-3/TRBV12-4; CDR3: ASSDDGTGQEAQY
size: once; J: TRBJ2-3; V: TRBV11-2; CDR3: ASISGLAGPDTKY
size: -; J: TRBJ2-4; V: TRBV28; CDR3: ASSWDRGGVQY
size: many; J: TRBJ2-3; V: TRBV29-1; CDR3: SVTGLAGGTDTQY
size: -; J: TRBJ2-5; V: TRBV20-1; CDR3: SARDPDSSLRQETQY
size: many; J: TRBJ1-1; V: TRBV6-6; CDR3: ASSYAKGQGNTEAF
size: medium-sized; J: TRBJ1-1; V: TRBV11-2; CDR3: ASSLFPRTGMNTEAF
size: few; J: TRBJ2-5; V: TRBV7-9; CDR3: ASSWRTAYQETQY
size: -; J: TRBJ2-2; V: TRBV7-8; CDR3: GSSTRTGLGADTGELF
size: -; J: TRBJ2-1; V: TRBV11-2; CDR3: SSETGSYNEQF
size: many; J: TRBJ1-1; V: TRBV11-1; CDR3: ASSLFDRGIAEAF
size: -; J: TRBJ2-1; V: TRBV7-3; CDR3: ASSLPGDSGRSYNEQF
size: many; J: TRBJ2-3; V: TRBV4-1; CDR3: ASSQVWDRGFTDTQY
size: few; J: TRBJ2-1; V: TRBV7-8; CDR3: ASSTGPSAVYEQF
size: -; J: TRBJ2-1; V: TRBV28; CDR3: ASSFLTTGTSGRGGEQF
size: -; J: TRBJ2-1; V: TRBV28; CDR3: ASSLLGTQQF
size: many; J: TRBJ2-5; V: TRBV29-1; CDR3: SVTGFGETQY
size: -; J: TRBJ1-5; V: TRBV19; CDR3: ASSIDPPDRGIITQH
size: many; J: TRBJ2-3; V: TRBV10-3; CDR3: AISESQRSQY
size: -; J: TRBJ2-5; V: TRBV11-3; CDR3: ASSAISGQETQY
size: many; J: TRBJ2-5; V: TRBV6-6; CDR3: ASSGTGGQETQY
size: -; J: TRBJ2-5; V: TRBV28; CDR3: ASSTPRTAKEETQY
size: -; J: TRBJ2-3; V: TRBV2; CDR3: ASSETPGFQY
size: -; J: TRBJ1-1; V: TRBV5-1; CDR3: AISLSTRNLNTEAF
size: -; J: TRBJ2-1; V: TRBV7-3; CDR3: ASSLRGSGLYNEQF
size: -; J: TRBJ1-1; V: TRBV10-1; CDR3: ASSVQGNTEAF
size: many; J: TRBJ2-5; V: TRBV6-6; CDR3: ASSRVGETQY
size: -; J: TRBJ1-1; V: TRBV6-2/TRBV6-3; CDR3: ASRSSGLRLTEAF
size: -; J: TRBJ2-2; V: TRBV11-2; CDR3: ASNLDRTGVLF
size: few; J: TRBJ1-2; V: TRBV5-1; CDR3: ASSSDRGRGYT
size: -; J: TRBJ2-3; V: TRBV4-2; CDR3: ASSQGGLVGGTQY
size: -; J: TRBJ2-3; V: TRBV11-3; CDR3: ASSLTETFTDTQY